The 2 T cell receptor beta chains below all came from one sample that was sequenced in a study of blood T cells in healthy people across ages. Then a second PCR, running roughly 7 to 12 cycles, was carried out with a sample-barcoded 5' primer and a J-beta primer mix. TCRdb fed the 5' RACE reads into MiXCR, producing one record per CDR3 protein. The sample records 850,000 to 1,000,000 distinct CDR3 sequences, roughly 51% being singletons. Sequenced input: blood. Receptors were obtained from a woman in her fifties or sixties in good health.

The chain recombines TRBV3-1 with TRBJ2-5; 7 bases map to TRBD2. The germline V gene encodes CDR1 LGHDT and CDR2 YNNKEL (reference sequence). This CDR3 comprises 15 residues. Trimming removed 1 base from V and 5 bases from J; junction bases left unmatched: 7. CDR3: CASSQAGLGRETQYF. CDR3 sequence (DNA): TGTGCCAGCAGCCAAGCCGGACTAGGCCGGGAGACCCAGTACTTC.

This clonotype came up many times. The CDR3 nucleotides read TGTGCCAGCAGTTTATCGGGACAGGTCACAGAGACCCAGTACTTC. It is translated as CASSLSGQVTETQYF. The genes are TRBV12-3 or TRBV12-4 and TRBJ2-5; 8 bases line up with TRBD1. V shed 2 bases, J shed 4 bases, and the junction held 6 bases outside the gene matches. CDR3 length equals 15 residues.